This T cell receptor beta chain stems from a study of blood T cell repertoires in COVID-19. Overall study context: Sources were T cells, B-cell-depleted T cells, or PBMCs; the material itself was cDNA or gDNA.

This CDR3 has 13 residues. Germline V gives CDR1 MGHRA, CDR2 YSYEKL. Deletions cut 1 base from V and 4 bases from J, with 7 bases between. In the study's own analysis: Reference gene primer amplification gave estimated nucleated cell counts. Assay used: immunoSEQ multiplex PCR; TCRdb lists only in-frame clones, some missing. The V and J calls and clone size come from that table; D and trimming were worked out from the DNA. The sample has around 270,000 clones; around 90% are singletons. V and J are TRBV4-1 and TRBJ1-2; unclear D gene. The sequencing sample was made of peripheral blood. The source of this sequence is a person aged 18 to 30 with COVID-19, enrolled during active disease. The CDR3 DNA reads as TGCGCCAGCAGCCAAGTCGGGAGCTATGGCTACACCTTC. Translation gives CASSQVGSYGYTF.